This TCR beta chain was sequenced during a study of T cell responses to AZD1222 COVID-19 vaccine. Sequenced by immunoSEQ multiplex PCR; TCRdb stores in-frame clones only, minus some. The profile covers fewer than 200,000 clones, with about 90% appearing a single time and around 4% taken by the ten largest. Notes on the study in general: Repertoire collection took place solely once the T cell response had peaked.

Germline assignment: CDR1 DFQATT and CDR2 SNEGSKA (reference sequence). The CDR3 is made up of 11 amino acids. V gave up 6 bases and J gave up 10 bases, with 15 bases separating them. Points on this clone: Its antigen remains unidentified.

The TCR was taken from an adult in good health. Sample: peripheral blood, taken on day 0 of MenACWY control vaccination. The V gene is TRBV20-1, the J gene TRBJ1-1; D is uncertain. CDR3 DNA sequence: TGCAGTGCATACAGCGGTCCGGTAGCTTTCTTT. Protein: CSAYSGPVAFF.